Listed here is a single T cell receptor (beta chain). The target of this receptor is not known. No much larger clone exists at a distance of one base, and base qualities are not known. In the paper's terms, the time point label means: pretreatment tumor sample. The cohort comprised about 30 patients with locally advanced or metastatic urothelial carcinoma treated at Memorial Sloan Kettering on a trial protocol. All tumor tissue used for sequencing was obtained before atezolizumab dosing. The Qiagen DNeasy Blood extraction kit was used to purify genomic DNA from total PBMCs and tumor samples. These data belong to a study of PD-L1 blockade in urothelial cancer (dated 2017 in TCRdb). Describing the broader study: All patients started therapy around 2014 and received atezolizumab 1,200 mg intravenously every 3 weeks. About 85% of the 29 patients were males with bladder-origin urothelial cancer, and about 60% of the 29 reported a prior smoking history. Patients had an ECOG performance status of 0 or 1 and had received between 0 and 3 prior chemotherapy regimens. A median of roughly 1,400 T cells and 1,000 or so unique TCRs was obtained from tumor samples, and a median clonality of approximately 0.096 and a median T cell proportion of roughly 0.1 were observed. The study was an exploratory multi-omic analysis of somatic, immune and clinical correlates of response to PD-L1 blockade with atezolizumab in urothelial cancer. Pretreatment tumor samples and matched peripheral blood, collected serially before and after atezolizumab treatment, underwent TCR sequencing. Durable clinical benefit meant progression-free survival longer than 6 months, and TCR features were also tested against progression-free and overall survival. In the same patients, pretreatment tumors underwent whole exome sequencing and RNA sequencing in addition to TCR sequencing. Under 10 patients reached durable clinical benefit, while 20 patients did not. Some 30 patients had pretreatment blood TCR-seq, some 25 had at least one posttreatment blood collection, and some 25 had tumor TCR-seq. Five patients were left out of tumor TCR analyses because tumors from two patients failed quality control and three patients had no tumor available.

Results the study describes overall, beyond this receptor: Greater expansion of tumor-associated TCR clones in peripheral blood 3 weeks after the start of treatment was observed in patients with durable benefit (n of about 20, p = 0.022). The proportion of tumor-infiltrating T lymphocytes was higher in patients with durable benefit (n ≈ 24, Mann-Whitney p = 0.047). Because the sample size was small (n of about 31) and many of the analyses were exploratory, the results are meant to be hypothesis-generating. FFPE tumor samples that were not collected immediately before treatment were used, and only one sample per patient was analyzed, so heterogeneity was possibly missed.

From the germline V gene (reference sequence), CDR1 is GTSNPN and CDR2 is SVGIG. Its CDR3 holds 12 amino acids, cysteine through phenylalanine. CDR3 DNA only is kept here, 36 bases in frame from base 1. V gives up 2 bases and J gives up 4 bases, and the segment between their germline ends measures 8 bases. To estimate absolute template abundance from read counts, synthetic TCR analog templates were spiked into each PCR. In FFPE tumors, housekeeping genes were amplified and quantified to estimate usable DNA and calculate T cell fraction. TCRbeta CDR3 regions were amplified from genomic DNA with bias-controlled V and J gene primers using the immunoSEQ assay. Sequencing of rearranged TCRbeta segments was done at approximately 20X coverage. In the paper's pipeline: Clustering was used to correct sequencing errors, and CDR3s were annotated against IMGT to assign V, D and J genes. Only productive TCRbeta rearrangements were used in downstream analyses, excluding out-of-frame or stop-codon sequences. Clonality was calculated as one minus the Shannon entropy normalized by the log of the number of unique productive sequences. Fisher's exact test with Benjamini-Hochberg correction, at a threshold of adjusted p below 0.01, was used to find clones that differed between time points or between blood and tumor. TCRdb limited this immuneACCESS table to in-frame rearrangements with V and J called. A share of clones is missing; checked studies link under half to unresolved V genes, and the rest is unexplained. The DNA gave D and trimming, while V, J and clone size come from that table. The sample table records some 500 clones; less than 45% of these occur just once. The ten largest clones capture about a sixth of the sample.

The clonotype originates from a man in his sixties with urothelial cancer. The sample here was tumor tissue, taken before atezolizumab (anti-PD-L1) treatment. Here the chain combines TRBV30 and TRBJ1-1; the D gene is perhaps TRBD1, from 6 matching bases. The sequence in DNA is TGTGCCTGGAGTACAGGGCTCACTGAAGCTTTCTTT. Its protein reads: CAWSTGLTEAFF.